This entry describes one T cell receptor beta chain. The sample is drawn from a study of blood T cell repertoires in COVID-19. Study-level information: Donors in the United States, Italy and Spain gave samples during acute or convalescent COVID-19. T cells, B-cell-depleted T cells, or PBMCs supplied cDNA or gDNA.

Generated by immunoSEQ multiplex PCR, the TCRdb table keeps only in-frame clones and is missing some. There are about 150,000 clones in the sample; 80% to 90% occur only once, and more than 6.5% lies in the top ten. This CDR3 is 14 amino acids long. The germline V gene encodes CDR1 KGHSH and CDR2 LQKENI. V lost 6 bases and J 0 bases, leaving 6 bases between the germline ends. The source of this sequence is a woman in her sixties or seventies with COVID-19, enrolled during active disease. This chain connects TRBV18 to TRBJ1-6; D is undetermined. Sequencing used peripheral blood. As DNA, the CDR3 is TGTGCCAGCTCTCTCAGCTCCTATAATTCACCCCTCCACTTT. It encodes CASSLSSYNSPLHF. The variable domain in full, with the rest retrieved from reference TRBV18 and TRBJ1-6, is NAGVMQNPRHLVRRRGQEARLRCSPMKGHSHVYWYRQLPEEGLKFMVYLQKENIIDESGMPKERFSAEFPKEGPSILRIQQVVRGDSAAYFCASSLSSYNSPLHFGNGTRLTVT.